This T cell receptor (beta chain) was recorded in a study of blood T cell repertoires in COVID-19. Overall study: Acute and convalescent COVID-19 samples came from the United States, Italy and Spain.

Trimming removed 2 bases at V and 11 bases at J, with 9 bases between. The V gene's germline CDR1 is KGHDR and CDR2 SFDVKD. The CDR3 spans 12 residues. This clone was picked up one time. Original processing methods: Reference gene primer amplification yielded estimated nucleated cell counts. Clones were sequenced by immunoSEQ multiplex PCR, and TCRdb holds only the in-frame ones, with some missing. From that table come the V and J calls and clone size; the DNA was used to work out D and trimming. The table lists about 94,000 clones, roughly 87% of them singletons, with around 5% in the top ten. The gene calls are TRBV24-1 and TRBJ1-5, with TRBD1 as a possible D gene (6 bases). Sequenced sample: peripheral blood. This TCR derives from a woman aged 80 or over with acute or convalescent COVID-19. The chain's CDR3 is CATSDSTGTQHF. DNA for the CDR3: TGTGCCACCAGTGATTCCACAGGGACCCAGCATTTT.